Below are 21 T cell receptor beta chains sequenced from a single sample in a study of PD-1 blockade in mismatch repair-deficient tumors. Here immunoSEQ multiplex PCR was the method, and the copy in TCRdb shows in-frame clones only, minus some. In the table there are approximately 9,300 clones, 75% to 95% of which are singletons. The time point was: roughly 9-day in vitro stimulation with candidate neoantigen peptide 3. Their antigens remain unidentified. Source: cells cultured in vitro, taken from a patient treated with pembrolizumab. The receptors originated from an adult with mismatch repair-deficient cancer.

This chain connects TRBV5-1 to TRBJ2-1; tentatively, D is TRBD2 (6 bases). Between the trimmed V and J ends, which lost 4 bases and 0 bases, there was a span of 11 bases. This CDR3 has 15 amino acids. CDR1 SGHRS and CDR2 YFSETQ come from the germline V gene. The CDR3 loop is CASSATSSSYNEQFF. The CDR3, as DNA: TGCGCCAGCAGCGCAACTAGCTCCTCCTACAATGAGCAGTTCTTC.

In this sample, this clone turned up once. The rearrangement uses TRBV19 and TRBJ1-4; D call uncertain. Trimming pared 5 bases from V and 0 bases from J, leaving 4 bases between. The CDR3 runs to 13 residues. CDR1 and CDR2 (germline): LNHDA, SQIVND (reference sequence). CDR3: CASSLATNEKLFF. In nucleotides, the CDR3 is TGTGCCAGTAGTCTTGCAACTAATGAAAAACTGTTTTTT.

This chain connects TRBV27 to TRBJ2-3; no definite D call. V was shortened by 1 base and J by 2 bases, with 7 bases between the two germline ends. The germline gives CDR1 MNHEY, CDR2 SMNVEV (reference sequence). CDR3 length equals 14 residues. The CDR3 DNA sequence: TGTGCCAGCAGTTTATTCTCCCTCACAGATACGCAGTATTTT. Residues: CASSLFSLTDTQYF.

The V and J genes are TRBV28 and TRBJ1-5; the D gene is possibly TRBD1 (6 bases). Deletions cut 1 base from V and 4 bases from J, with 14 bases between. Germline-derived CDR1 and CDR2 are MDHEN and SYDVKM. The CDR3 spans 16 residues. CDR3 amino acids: CASSLSSRGGNQPQHF. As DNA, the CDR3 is TGTGCCAGCAGTTTATCAAGCAGGGGTGGGAATCAGCCCCAGCATTTT.

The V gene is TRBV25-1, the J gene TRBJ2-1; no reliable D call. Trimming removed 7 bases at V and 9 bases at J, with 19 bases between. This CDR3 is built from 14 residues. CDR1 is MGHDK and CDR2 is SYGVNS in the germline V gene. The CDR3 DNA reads TGTGCCAGCACCCAAGGGAAGGGATGGGGTGAGCAGTTCTTC. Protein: CASTQGKGWGEQFF.

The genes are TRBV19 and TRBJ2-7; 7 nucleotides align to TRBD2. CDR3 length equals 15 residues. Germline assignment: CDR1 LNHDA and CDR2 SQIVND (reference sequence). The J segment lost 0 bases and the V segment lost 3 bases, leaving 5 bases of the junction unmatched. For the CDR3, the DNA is TGTGCCAGTAGTATGGGAGGGAGGAGCTCCTACGAGCAGTACTTC. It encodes CASSMGGRSSYEQYF.

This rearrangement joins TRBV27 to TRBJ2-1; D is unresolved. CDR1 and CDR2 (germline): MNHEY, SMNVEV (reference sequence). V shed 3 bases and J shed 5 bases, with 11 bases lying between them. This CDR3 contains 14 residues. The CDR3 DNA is TGTGCCAGCAGTTTTGGGTACCGAAACAATGAGCAGTTCTTC. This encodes CASSFGYRNNEQFF.

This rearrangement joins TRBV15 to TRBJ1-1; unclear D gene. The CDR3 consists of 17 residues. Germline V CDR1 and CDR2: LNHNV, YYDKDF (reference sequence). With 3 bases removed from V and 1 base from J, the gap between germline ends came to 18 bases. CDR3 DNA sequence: TGTGCCACCAGCAGGGAGTCCTGGGAAGTAAAGAACACTGAAGCTTTCTTT. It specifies CATSRESWEVKNTEAFF.

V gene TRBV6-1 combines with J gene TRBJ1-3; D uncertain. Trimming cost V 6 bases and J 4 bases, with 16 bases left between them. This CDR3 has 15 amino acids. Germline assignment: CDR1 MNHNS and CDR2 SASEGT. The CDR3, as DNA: TGTGCCAGCAGCAAGGGAGTAGGTGCCGGAAACACCATATATTTT. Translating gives CASSKGVGAGNTIYF.

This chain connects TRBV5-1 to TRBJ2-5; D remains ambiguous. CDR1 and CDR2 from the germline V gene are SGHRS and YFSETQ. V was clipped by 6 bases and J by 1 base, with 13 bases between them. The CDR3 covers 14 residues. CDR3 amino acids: CASNQGSTQETQYF. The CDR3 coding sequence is TGCGCCAGCAATCAAGGATCGACCCAAGAGACCCAGTACTTC.

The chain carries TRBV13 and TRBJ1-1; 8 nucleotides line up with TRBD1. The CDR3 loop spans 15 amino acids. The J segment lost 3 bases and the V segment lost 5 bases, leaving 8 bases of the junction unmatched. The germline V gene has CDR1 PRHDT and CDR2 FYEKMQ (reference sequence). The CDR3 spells CASSQDRVRDTEAFF. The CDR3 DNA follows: TGTGCCAGCAGCCAGGACAGGGTCAGGGACACTGAAGCTTTCTTT. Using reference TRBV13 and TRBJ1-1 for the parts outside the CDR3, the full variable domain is AAGVIQSPRHLIKEKRETATLKCYPIPRHDTVYWYQQGPGQDPQFLISFYEKMQSDKGSIPDRFSAQQFSDYHSELNMSSLELGDSALYFCASSQDRVRDTEAFFGQGTRLTVV.

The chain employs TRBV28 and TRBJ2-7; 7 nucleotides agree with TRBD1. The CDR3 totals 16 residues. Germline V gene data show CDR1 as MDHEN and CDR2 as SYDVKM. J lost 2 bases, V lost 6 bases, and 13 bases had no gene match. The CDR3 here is CASRPPGQSNTYEQYF. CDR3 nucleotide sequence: TGTGCCAGCAGGCCGCCGGGACAGAGTAATACCTACGAGCAGTACTTC.

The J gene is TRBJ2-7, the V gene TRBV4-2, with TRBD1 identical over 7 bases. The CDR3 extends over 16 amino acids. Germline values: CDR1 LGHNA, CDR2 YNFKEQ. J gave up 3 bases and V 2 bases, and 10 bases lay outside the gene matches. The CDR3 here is CASSQWTGTEVYEQYF. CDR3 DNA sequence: TGTGCCAGCAGCCAATGGACCGGGACAGAGGTCTACGAGCAGTACTTC.

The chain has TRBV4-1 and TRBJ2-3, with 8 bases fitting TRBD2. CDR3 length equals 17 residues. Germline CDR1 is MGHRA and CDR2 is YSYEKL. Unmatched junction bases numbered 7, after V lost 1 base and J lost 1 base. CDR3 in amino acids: CASSQAVPSGRTDTQYF. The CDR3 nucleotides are TGCGCCAGCAGCCAAGCGGTACCTAGCGGGCGCACAGATACGCAGTATTTT.

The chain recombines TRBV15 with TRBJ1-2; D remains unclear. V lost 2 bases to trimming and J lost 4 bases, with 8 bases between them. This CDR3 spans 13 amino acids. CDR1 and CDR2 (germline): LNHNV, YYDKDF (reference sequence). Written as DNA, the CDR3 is TGTGCCACCAGCAGAACCTCCTCCTATGGCTACACCTTC. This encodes CATSRTSSYGYTF.

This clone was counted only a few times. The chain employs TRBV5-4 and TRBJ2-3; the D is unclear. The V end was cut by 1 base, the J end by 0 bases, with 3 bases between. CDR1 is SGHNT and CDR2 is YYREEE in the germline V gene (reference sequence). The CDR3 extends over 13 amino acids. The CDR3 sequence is CASSLSSTDTQYF. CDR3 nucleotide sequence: TGTGCCAGCAGCTTGAGCAGCACAGATACGCAGTATTTT.

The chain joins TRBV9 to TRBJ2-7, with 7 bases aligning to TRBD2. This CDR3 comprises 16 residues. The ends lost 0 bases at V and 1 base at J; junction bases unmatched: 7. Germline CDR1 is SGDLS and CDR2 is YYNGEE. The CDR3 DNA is TGTGCCAGCAGCGTAGAAGGCGGGGGATATTCCTACGAGCAGTACTTC. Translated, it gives CASSVEGGGYSYEQYF.

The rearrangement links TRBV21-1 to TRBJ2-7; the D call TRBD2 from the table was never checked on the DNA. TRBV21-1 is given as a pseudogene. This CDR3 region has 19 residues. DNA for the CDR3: TGTGCCAGCAGCAAAGTTGAGACTAGCGGGCGCCGGAGCTCCTACGAGCAGTACTTC. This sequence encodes CASSKVETSGRRSSYEQYF.

The CDR3 here is CASSYSSTYEQYF. DNA of the CDR3: TGTGCCAGCAGTTACTCGAGCACCTACGAGCAGTACTTC. V usage is TRBV6-5 and J usage is TRBJ2-7; D remains unclear. Germline-derived CDR1 and CDR2 are MNHEY and SVGAGI. Trimming took 0 bases from V and 2 from J, leaving 5 bases between them. The CDR3 runs 13 residues.

The CDR3 DNA is TGTGCCAGCAGCTCCCGTCTAGCGGGAGCCGAGTATGAGCAGTTCTTC. The encoded protein is CASSSRLAGAEYEQFF. The chain recombines TRBV7-6 with TRBJ2-1; 10 bases are a match to TRBD2. There are 16 residues in the CDR3. Germline-derived CDR1 and CDR2 are SGHVS and FNYEAQ. V lost 4 bases and J lost 8; bases outside the gene matches: 11.

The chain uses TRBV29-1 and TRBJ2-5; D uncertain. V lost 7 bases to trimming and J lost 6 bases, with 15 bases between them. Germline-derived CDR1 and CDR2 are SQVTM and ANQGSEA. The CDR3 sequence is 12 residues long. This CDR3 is CSADRQRKTQYF. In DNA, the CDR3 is TGCAGCGCTGACCGCCAGAGAAAGACCCAGTACTTC.